This T cell receptor beta chain was recovered during a study of cytomegalovirus exposure and HLA in healthy donors. Study-wide findings and caveats: Among TCR beta chains of equal frequency, HLA-associated ones were more clonally expanded in a later analysis.

Germline V gene sequence: CDR1 LGHNA, CDR2 YSLEER. The CDR3 is made up of 15 amino acids. V lost 1 base, J lost 8 bases, and 17 bases lay in between. On this clone itself: Its matching antigen is unknown.

Primers for the PCR totalled 60 Vbeta and 13 Jbeta. The assay was immunoSEQ multiplex PCR, and TCRdb's table has in-frame clones only and misses some. The sample records 150,000 or so clones, approximately 85% being singletons. Sequencing was performed on PBMCs. The rearrangement links TRBV4-3 to TRBJ1-2, with TRBD1 as a possible D gene (5 bases). The sequence derives from a man aged 18 to 35 in good health and CMV-seropositive. The CDR3 coding sequence is TGCGCCAGCAGCCAAGCTAGTCGGGGGGTCTACGGCTACACCTTC. This codes for CASSQASRGVYGYTF.